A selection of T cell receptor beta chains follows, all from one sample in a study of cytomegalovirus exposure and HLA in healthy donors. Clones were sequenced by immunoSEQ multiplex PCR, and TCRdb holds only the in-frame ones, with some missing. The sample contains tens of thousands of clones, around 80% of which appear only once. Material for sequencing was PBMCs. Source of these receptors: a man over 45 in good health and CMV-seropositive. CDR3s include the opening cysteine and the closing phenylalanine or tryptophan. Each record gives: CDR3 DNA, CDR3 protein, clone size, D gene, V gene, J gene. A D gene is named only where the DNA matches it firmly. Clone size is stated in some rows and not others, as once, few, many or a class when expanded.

DNA: TGTGCCAGCAGGGGGGACAGTCAAGTGAACACTGAAGCTTTCTTT; CDR3: CASRGDSQVNTEAFF; size: -; D: TRBD1; V: TRBV2; J: TRBJ1-1
DNA: TGCGCCAGCAGCCAAGATCCGGCCATTCACTACGAGCAGTACTTC; CDR3: CASSQDPAIHYEQYF; size: -; D: -; V: TRBV4-1; J: TRBJ2-7
DNA: TGTGCCAGTAGTAAAGTACAGTCCAGCAATCAGCCCCAGCATTTT; CDR3: CASSKVQSSNQPQHF; size: -; D: -; V: TRBV19; J: TRBJ1-5
DNA: TGTGCCAGCAGTTTCCTCCGGGTTTCTACTGGAAACACCATATATTTT; CDR3: CASSFLRVSTGNTIYF; size: -; D: -; V: TRBV7-8; J: TRBJ1-3
DNA: TGTGCCAGCAGTTCTACAGGGTGGGGGAGCTCCTACAATGAGCAGTTCTTC; CDR3: CASSSTGWGSSYNEQFF; size: -; D: -; V: TRBV28; J: TRBJ2-1
DNA: TGCGCCAGCAGCCCCGGGACTAGCGGGGTGGGTGAGCAGTTCTTC; CDR3: CASSPGTSGVGEQFF; size: -; D: TRBD2; V: TRBV10-1; J: TRBJ2-1
DNA: TGCGCCAGCAGCCCGATCGGGACAGGGGTTAAACAGCCCCAGCATTTT; CDR3: CASSPIGTGVKQPQHF; size: -; D: TRBD1; V: TRBV4-1; J: TRBJ1-5
DNA: TGCGCCAGCAGCCAAGTGAATGAGGAGCCCCAGCATTTT; CDR3: CASSQVNEEPQHF; size: few; D: -; V: TRBV4-1; J: TRBJ1-5
DNA: TGTGCCAGCAGCGACAGAACTAGCGGCAATGAGCAGTTCTTC; CDR3: CASSDRTSGNEQFF; size: -; D: TRBD2; V: TRBV9; J: TRBJ2-1
DNA: TGTGCTAGTGGTTCCTCCTTCCGAGACAATGAGCAGTTCTTC; CDR3: CASGSSFRDNEQFF; size: -; D: -; V: TRBV12-5; J: TRBJ2-1